The rows below give T cell receptor beta chains drawn from one sample of a study of memory CD4+ T cells and cytomegalovirus serostatus. Method: immunoSEQ multiplex PCR; TCRdb's copy keeps in-frame clones and lacks some. Of under 55,000 clones listed, about 80% are singletons. The specimen sequenced was memory CD4+ T cells from blood. The receptors here all came from an adult in good health and CMV-seropositive. The conserved cysteine and the conserved F or W are not part of the CDR3 here. The order of the fields is V gene, CDR3 length, J gene, clone size, CDR3 protein. Some rows have no size entry. The others give once, few or many, or a class for an expanded clone.

V gene: TRBV6-1
CDR3 length: 13
J gene: TRBJ2-5
clone size: -
CDR3 protein: ASSIGLAGGETQY

V gene: TRBV11-2
CDR3 length: 12
J gene: TRBJ1-2
clone size: -
CDR3 protein: ASSPTSGIYGYT

V gene: TRBV23-1
CDR3 length: 10
J gene: TRBJ2-7
clone size: -
CDR3 protein: ASSQSRWEQY

V gene: TRBV5-1
CDR3 length: 12
J gene: TRBJ2-2
clone size: once
CDR3 protein: ASSSQEGAGELF

V gene: TRBV7-9
CDR3 length: 12
J gene: TRBJ2-7
clone size: -
CDR3 protein: ASSLGHGPYEQY

V gene: TRBV5-1
CDR3 length: 15
J gene: TRBJ2-6
clone size: -
CDR3 protein: ASSLRSRTSGANVLT

V gene: TRBV27
CDR3 length: 16
J gene: TRBJ2-3
clone size: -
CDR3 protein: ASSLRRNLRTGTDTQY

V gene: TRBV7-8
CDR3 length: 15
J gene: TRBJ1-4
clone size: -
CDR3 protein: ASSPPLRDRGLGKLF

V gene: TRBV19
CDR3 length: 17
J gene: TRBJ2-1
clone size: -
CDR3 protein: ASSTKPRVAVSSYNEQF

V gene: TRBV2
CDR3 length: 12
J gene: TRBJ1-1
clone size: -
CDR3 protein: ASETGVHNAEAF

V gene: TRBV2
CDR3 length: 12
J gene: TRBJ2-7
clone size: -
CDR3 protein: ASRDATGSSVGY

V gene: TRBV11-2
CDR3 length: 10
J gene: TRBJ2-7
clone size: few
CDR3 protein: ASKQGTYEQY

V gene: TRBV5-1
CDR3 length: 10
J gene: TRBJ2-7
clone size: -
CDR3 protein: ASSLSQGEQY

V gene: TRBV7-9
CDR3 length: 13
J gene: TRBJ1-4
clone size: -
CDR3 protein: ASSTHGGGSEKLF

V gene: TRBV2
CDR3 length: 12
J gene: TRBJ2-3
clone size: -
CDR3 protein: ASSRDSGTDTQY

V gene: TRBV7-6
CDR3 length: 11
J gene: TRBJ2-1
clone size: -
CDR3 protein: ASSSRLDNEQF

V gene: TRBV9
CDR3 length: 15
J gene: TRBJ2-7
clone size: -
CDR3 protein: ASSPRGTGASGYEQY

V gene: TRBV5-1
CDR3 length: 12
J gene: TRBJ2-7
clone size: -
CDR3 protein: ASRRAGGPYEQY

V gene: TRBV19
CDR3 length: 14
J gene: TRBJ1-2
clone size: -
CDR3 protein: ASSLHRDRGRYGYT

V gene: TRBV6-1
CDR3 length: 9
J gene: TRBJ2-7
clone size: -
CDR3 protein: ASGYFSEQY

V gene: TRBV29-1
CDR3 length: 11
J gene: TRBJ2-5
clone size: -
CDR3 protein: SVTPSGGETQY

V gene: TRBV27
CDR3 length: 11
J gene: TRBJ2-4
clone size: -
CDR3 protein: ASSKEGWNIQY

V gene: TRBV28
CDR3 length: 13
J gene: TRBJ1-5
clone size: -
CDR3 protein: ASTLRGGGNQPQH

V gene: TRBV11-2
CDR3 length: 11
J gene: TRBJ1-4
clone size: -
CDR3 protein: ASSFQPSEKLF

V gene: TRBV5-1
CDR3 length: 13
J gene: TRBJ2-5
clone size: -
CDR3 protein: ASSSLTDPAETQY

V gene: TRBV21-1
CDR3 length: 13
J gene: TRBJ2-7
clone size: -
CDR3 protein: ASSRRLAGVEEQY

V gene: TRBV30
CDR3 length: 13
J gene: TRBJ2-1
clone size: -
CDR3 protein: ALTRALSSYNEQF

V gene: TRBV7-8
CDR3 length: 11
J gene: TRBJ1-1
clone size: -
CDR3 protein: ASSHASSTEAF

V gene: TRBV23-1
CDR3 length: 12
J gene: TRBJ2-5
clone size: -
CDR3 protein: ASSRAALQETQY

V gene: TRBV28
CDR3 length: 10
J gene: TRBJ2-7
clone size: -
CDR3 protein: ASSLSRKEQY

V gene: TRBV19
CDR3 length: 15
J gene: TRBJ2-2
clone size: -
CDR3 protein: ASTLGRAGGFTGELF

V gene: TRBV5-4
CDR3 length: 12
J gene: TRBJ1-1
clone size: -
CDR3 protein: ASSGTGRDTEAF

V gene: TRBV30
CDR3 length: 14
J gene: TRBJ2-1
clone size: -
CDR3 protein: ACSSHSGTRMDEQF

V gene: TRBV11-3
CDR3 length: 11
J gene: TRBJ1-1
clone size: once
CDR3 protein: ASSSGDGEGAF

V gene: TRBV18
CDR3 length: 14
J gene: TRBJ1-1
clone size: -
CDR3 protein: ASSPVIGRARTEAF

V gene: TRBV29-1
CDR3 length: 14
J gene: TRBJ2-3
clone size: -
CDR3 protein: SVKVLAGVGTDTQY

V gene: TRBV9
CDR3 length: 12
J gene: TRBJ2-5
clone size: -
CDR3 protein: ASSPLDGQETQY

V gene: TRBV6-6
CDR3 length: 13
J gene: TRBJ2-7
clone size: -
CDR3 protein: ASIVSGTGPYEQY

V gene: TRBV5-1
CDR3 length: 13
J gene: TRBJ1-4
clone size: -
CDR3 protein: ASSLAGPVGEKLF

V gene: TRBV7-2
CDR3 length: 13
J gene: TRBJ1-2
clone size: -
CDR3 protein: ASSQGGQGPYGYT

V gene: TRBV7-6
CDR3 length: 13
J gene: TRBJ2-5
clone size: -
CDR3 protein: ASSSYTYQQETQY

V gene: TRBV11-3
CDR3 length: 11
J gene: TRBJ2-1
clone size: -
CDR3 protein: ASSLTGGKEQF

V gene: TRBV7-2
CDR3 length: 11
J gene: TRBJ2-3
clone size: -
CDR3 protein: ASSLGLAGAQY

V gene: TRBV11-3
CDR3 length: 11
J gene: TRBJ2-1
clone size: -
CDR3 protein: ASSLTGANEQF

V gene: TRBV7-3
CDR3 length: 13
J gene: TRBJ2-7
clone size: -
CDR3 protein: ASSKRRWQGDEQY

V gene: TRBV7-3
CDR3 length: 15
J gene: TRBJ1-1
clone size: -
CDR3 protein: ASSLVPQGAGNTEAF

V gene: TRBV2
CDR3 length: 12
J gene: TRBJ2-7
clone size: -
CDR3 protein: ASKEIGQSYEQY

V gene: TRBV30
CDR3 length: 9
J gene: TRBJ2-1
clone size: -
CDR3 protein: AWSVMNEQF

V gene: TRBV2
CDR3 length: 14
J gene: TRBJ2-3
clone size: -
CDR3 protein: ASRAGQRGRTDTQY

V gene: TRBV27
CDR3 length: 12
J gene: TRBJ2-7
clone size: -
CDR3 protein: ASSLIAGVYEQY

V gene: TRBV19
CDR3 length: 12
J gene: TRBJ2-3
clone size: once
CDR3 protein: ASRNQLWTDTQY

V gene: TRBV10-3
CDR3 length: 12
J gene: TRBJ2-5
clone size: -
CDR3 protein: ASQASGDRGTQY

V gene: TRBV14
CDR3 length: 14
J gene: TRBJ1-6
clone size: -
CDR3 protein: ASSQAGVFYNSPLH